What follows is one T cell receptor (beta chain) and its context. Its antigen remains unidentified. Germline assignment: CDR1 SGHVS and CDR2 FNYEAQ. This CDR3 comprises 14 residues. Trimming removed 5 bases from V and 3 bases from J, with 13 bases in between. The sample originates from a study of cytomegalovirus exposure and HLA in healthy donors. Findings of the study overall: The likely origin of a cluster of highly shared sequence variants was a sequencing artifact.

Primers included in the PCR were 60 Vbeta and 13 Jbeta primers. Sequencing was performed with immunoSEQ multiplex PCR; in TCRdb, only in-frame clones are kept and a portion is missing. Of about 190,000 clones detected, more than 75% appear once; the ten largest clones hold approximately 0.8%. The source is a woman younger than 30 in good health and CMV-seronegative. Sequences were obtained from PBMCs. The rearrangement links TRBV7-6 to TRBJ2-5; tentative D call: TRBD2 (6 bases). The CDR3 DNA reads TGTGCCAGCAGCCTTCGGCGGGAAAAAGAGACCCAGTACTTC. The encoded protein is CASSLRREKETQYF. The whole variable domain, remainder taken from reference TRBV7-6 and TRBJ2-5, is GAGVSQSPRYKVTKRGQDVALRCDPISGHVSLYWYRQALGQGPEFLTYFNYEAQQDKSGLPNDRFSAERPEGSISTLTIQRTEQRDSAMYRCASSLRREKETQYFGPGTRLLVL.